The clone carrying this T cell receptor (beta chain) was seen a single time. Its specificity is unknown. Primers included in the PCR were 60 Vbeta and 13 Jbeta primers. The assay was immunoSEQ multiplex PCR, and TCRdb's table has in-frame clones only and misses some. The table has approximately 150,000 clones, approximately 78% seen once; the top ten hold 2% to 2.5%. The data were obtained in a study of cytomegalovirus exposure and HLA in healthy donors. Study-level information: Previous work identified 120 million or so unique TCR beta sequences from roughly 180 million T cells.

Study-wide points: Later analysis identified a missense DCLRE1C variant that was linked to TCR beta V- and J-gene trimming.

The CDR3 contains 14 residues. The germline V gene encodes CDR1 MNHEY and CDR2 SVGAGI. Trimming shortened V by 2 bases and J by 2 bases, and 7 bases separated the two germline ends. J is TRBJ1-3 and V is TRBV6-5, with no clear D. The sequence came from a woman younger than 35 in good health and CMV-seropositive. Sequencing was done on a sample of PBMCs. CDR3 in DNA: TGTGCCAGCAGTTACGAAACGGCTGGAAACACCATATATTTT. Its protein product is CASSYETAGNTIYF.